This T cell receptor (beta chain) was sequenced during a study of T cell responses to AZD1222 COVID-19 vaccine. Study-wide points: There were vaccine-associated CD4 TCRs across spike, dominant at 160-218 and 743-854. Just a handful of people given AZD1222 tested seropositive at baseline.

Clones were sequenced by immunoSEQ multiplex PCR, and TCRdb holds only the in-frame ones, with some missing. The table records roughly 140,000 clones, approximately 78% of them present only once. Details on this clone: Its antigen remains unknown.

V was shortened by 3 bases and J by 4 bases, with 17 bases between the two germline ends. Looked up from germline, CDR1 is SGHRS and CDR2 is YFSETQ. This CDR3 has 16 residues. The chain has TRBV5-1 and TRBJ1-3; maybe TRBD1 (6 bases). This TCR was sampled from an adult in good health. Material: peripheral blood, obtained on day 0 of MenACWY control vaccination. CDR3 DNA sequence: TGCGCCAGCAGCTCTACAGGGAGATCCCCCGGAAACACCATATATTTT. Translating gives CASSSTGRSPGNTIYF.